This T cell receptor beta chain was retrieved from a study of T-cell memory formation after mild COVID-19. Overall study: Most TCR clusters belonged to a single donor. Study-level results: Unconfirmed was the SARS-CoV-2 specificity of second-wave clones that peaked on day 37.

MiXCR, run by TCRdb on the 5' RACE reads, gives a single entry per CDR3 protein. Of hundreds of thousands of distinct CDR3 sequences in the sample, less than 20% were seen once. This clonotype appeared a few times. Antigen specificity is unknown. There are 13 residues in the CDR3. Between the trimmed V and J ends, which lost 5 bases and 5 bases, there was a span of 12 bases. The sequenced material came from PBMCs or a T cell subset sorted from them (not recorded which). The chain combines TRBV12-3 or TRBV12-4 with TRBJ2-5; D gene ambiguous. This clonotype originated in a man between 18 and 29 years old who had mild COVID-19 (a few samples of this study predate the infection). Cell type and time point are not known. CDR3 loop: CASSQNNGETQYF. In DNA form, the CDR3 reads TGTGCCAGCAGTCAAAACAACGGCGAGACCCAGTACTTC.